The clone carrying this TCR beta chain has only a few counts. Combining a sample-barcoded 5' primer with a J-beta primer mix, a second PCR ran for about 7 to 11 cycles. A 12-random-nucleotide template-switch adaptor tagged each cDNA molecule. TCRdb redid the calling of the 5' RACE reads with MiXCR, one entry per CDR3 protein. The repertoire holds about 780,000 distinct CDR3 sequences, with approximately 24% as singletons. The data were taken from a study of blood T cells in healthy people across ages. Background on the study: Template switching captured about one barcoded beta molecule per two T cells.

There were healthy Caucasian individuals from Russia, aged about 6 to 90, serving as donors. The sample was also linked to a second study, of T cells of mothers and their children. Per that paper: Whatever RNA was extracted went entirely into cDNA synthesis, at roughly 1.5 ug per 15 ul.

This clonotype was sampled from a boy between 10 and 17 years old in good health. The sequenced sample consisted of blood.

The DNA of the CDR3 is TGTGCCAGCGAAGCGGGCCCTAATTCACCCCTCCACTTT. It codes for CASEAGPNSPLHF. J is TRBJ1-6 and V is TRBV28, with unresolved D. Germline lookup yields CDR1 MDHEN and CDR2 SYDVKM. V was shortened by 8 bases and J by 6 bases, with 11 bases between the two germline ends. The length of the CDR3 is 13 residues.